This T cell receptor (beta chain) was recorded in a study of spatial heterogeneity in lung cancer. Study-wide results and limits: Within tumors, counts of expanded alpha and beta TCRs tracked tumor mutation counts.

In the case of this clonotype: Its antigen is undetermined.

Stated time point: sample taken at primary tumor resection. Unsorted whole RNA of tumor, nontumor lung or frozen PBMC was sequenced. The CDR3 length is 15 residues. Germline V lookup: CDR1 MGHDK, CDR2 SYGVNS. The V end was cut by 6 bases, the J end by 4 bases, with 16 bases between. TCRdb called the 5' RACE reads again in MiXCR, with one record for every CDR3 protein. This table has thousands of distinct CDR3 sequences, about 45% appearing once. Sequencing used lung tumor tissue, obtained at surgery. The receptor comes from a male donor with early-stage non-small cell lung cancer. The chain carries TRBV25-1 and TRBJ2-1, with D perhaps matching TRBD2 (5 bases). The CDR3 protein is CASSPSRTAYNEQFF. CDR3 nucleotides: TGTGCCAGCAGCCCTTCCCGGACTGCGTACAATGAGCAGTTCTTC.